The present T cell receptor beta chain was sequenced within a study of CD8 T cells in Susac syndrome (dated by TCRdb to between 2018 and 2021). Context from the whole study: Whether CD8+ T cell activation and differentiation in Susac syndrome was antigen driven was tested using repertoire sequencing. The clonality of the CD8+ T cell repertoire was compared across approximately twelve healthy donors, around 14 Susac syndrome patients and roughly 15 multiple sclerosis patients.

RNA was extracted using the RNeasy kit, and 0.5 to 1 microgram was reverse transcribed with random hexamers. TCR beta CDR3 regions were amplified with the immunoSEQ multiplex PCR assay covering 54 Vbeta and 13 Jbeta segments. Bias from PCR amplification was corrected by using a synthetic template baseline for primer optimization and for computational correction. Regarding the original processing steps: Reads were annotated to V, D and J genes per IMGT and analyzed with immunoSEQ Analyzer, keeping only productive sequences. Clonality was computed as one minus Shannon entropy normalized by log2 of the number of productive unique sequences. Public and private clones were assessed among the 100 most prevalent clones of each patient and control. A clone was defined as Susac-specific if it was absent from the healthy and MS cohorts, from some 1,100 published viral clones and from other ImmuneACCESS disease sequences. TCRdb reprocessing: public reads trimmed at Q25 with fastp, clones called with MiXCR, in-frame beta chains kept. Duplicate CDR3 protein sequences are folded into a single record with the most common DNA and genes. None of the V and J calls come from the authors' own analysis; TCRdb made them. The sample table lists around 300,000 distinct CDR3 sequences, roughly 85% of them with a count of one. The ten most abundant clones make up roughly 0.21% of the sample.

Notes on this clonotype: Its antigen target is currently unknown. No clone much larger than this one lies a single base away; base qualities are absent.

Paper-wide results and their limitations: The study acknowledged that relatively few individuals were included in the TCR sequencing and HLA analysis.

High-throughput TCR beta sequencing profiled peripheral blood CD8+ and CD4+ T cells from healthy donors, Susac syndrome patients and multiple sclerosis patients. Treatment-naive patients with stable or active relapsing-remitting disease fulfilling revised McDonald criteria were used as multiple sclerosis controls. Bulk CD8+ and CD4+ T cells were purified by magnetic negative isolation, while CD8+ TEMRA cells were enriched using FACS. Blood was drawn into EDTA tubes, processed within 24 hours, and PBMCs were isolated by density gradient centrifugation. PBMCs destined for TCR sequencing were cryopreserved in liquid nitrogen and later thawed in a 37 °C water bath. Purity of sorted or isolated CD4+, CD8+ and CD8+ TEMRA cells was at least 90%. From cysteine to phenylalanine, the CDR3 is 17 amino acids long. The entry retains the CDR3 DNA only, 51 bases that are in frame from base 1. The CDR1 and CDR2 encoded by the germline V gene are SGHVS and FQNEAQ. V and J lose 2 bases and 1 base, and a span of 17 bases separates them.

The chain is made from TRBV7-8 and TRBJ1-1; the D gene is possibly TRBD1, with 6 bases matching. The sequenced sample was CD8+ T cells from PBMCs. The TCR was taken from a human donor with multiple sclerosis. The nucleotide sequence reads as follows: TGTGCCAGCAGCTTAACTGCCTCAGGGGTGGCGAACACTGAAGCTTTCTTT. It encodes CASSLTASGVANTEAFF.